The source of this T cell receptor beta chain is a study of T cells in Graves' hyperthyroidism and ophthalmopathy. Across the study: Pretreatment peripheral blood was obtained at initial diagnosis.

This clonotype has at least ten counts. The antigen is undetermined. Findings of the study overall: Clonotypes that were expanded in thyroid above 0.001 mostly appeared in blood too.

Ophthalmopathy in the patients scored at least 3 on Clinical Activity Score and at least 4 on NOSPECS grade, lasting under 3 months. Used for diagnoses were clinical symptoms, serum thyroxine and TRAb, thyroid ultrasound and orbital computed tomography. The CDR3 regions of TCR beta were amplified from RNA transcripts. The study used the HTBI primer set for a first-round RT-PCR of the TCR CDR3. TCRdb reanalysed the multiplex PCR reads using MiXCR and keeps one entry per CDR3 protein. Among around 35,000 distinct CDR3 sequences listed, around 50% were seen once. Germline V gene sequence: CDR1 SGDLS, CDR2 YYNGEE. There are 16 residues in the CDR3. With V trimmed by 0 bases and J by 4 bases, 4 bases remained unmatched.

The rearrangement joins TRBV9 to TRBJ2-1, with 10 bases lining up with TRBD2. The sample consisted of blood. This clonotype originated in a woman between 40 and 55 years old with Graves' ophthalmopathy. Written as DNA, the CDR3 is TGTGCCAGCAGCGTAGTGGGAGCGGGGGGGTACAATGAGCAGTTCTTC. Translated: CASSVVGAGGYNEQFF.